These T cell receptor beta chains were read from a single sample in a study of T cell responses to AZD1222 COVID-19 vaccine. Generated by immunoSEQ multiplex PCR, the TCRdb table keeps only in-frame clones and is missing some. Found here are about 160,000 clones, roughly 94% of them singletons; the top ten hold about 4%. The specimen was peripheral blood, collected on day 0 of MenACWY control vaccination. The receptors originated from an adult in good health. Each CDR3 is given with its conserved first and last residue. D genes are given only for firm matches. Part of the rows lack a size; the others show once, few, many or a class for expanded clones.

TRBJ2-5,TRBV25-1,17,.,TRBD2,CASSEGLAGGPGETQYF,TGTGCCAGCAGTGAAGGCCTAGCGGGAGGGCCAGGGGAGACCCAGTACTTC
TRBJ2-1,TRBV19,15,.,TRBD2,CASSSTSGSYNEQFF,TGTGCCAGTAGTTCGACTAGCGGGTCCTACAATGAGCAGTTCTTC
TRBJ2-2,TRBV5-1,16,.,.,CASSLAGAGATGELFF,TGCGCCAGCAGCTTGGCCGGCGCGGGTGCCACCGGGGAGCTGTTTTTT
TRBJ2-7,TRBV10-3,17,.,TRBD2,CAISEVGTSGSPHEQYF,TGTGCCATCAGTGAGGTAGGGACTAGCGGGAGTCCCCACGAGCAGTACTTC
TRBJ1-1,TRBV29-1,13,.,.,CSVVLGEATEAFF,TGCAGCGTTGTATTAGGGGAGGCCACTGAAGCTTTCTTT
TRBJ2-1,TRBV10-3,14,.,.,CAITTTLSYNEQFF,TGTGCCATCACGACAACCCTATCCTACAATGAGCAGTTCTTC
TRBJ2-5,TRBV3-1/TRBV3-2,12,.,.,CASSPTQETQYF,TGTGCCAGCAGCCCGACACAAGAGACCCAGTACTTC
TRBJ1-4,TRBV5-1,14,.,.,CASSFRATNEKLFF,TGCGCCAGCAGCTTCCGTGCAACTAATGAAAAACTGTTTTTT
TRBJ1-2,TRBV14,13,.,.,CASSVGPNYGYTF,TGTGCCAGCAGTGTCGGTCCTAACTATGGCTACACCTTC
TRBJ2-2,TRBV2,14,.,.,CASSVVLITGELFF,TGTGCCAGCAGTGTAGTACTCATCACCGGGGAGCTGTTTTTT
TRBJ1-3,TRBV9,15,.,.,CASSFGRSSGNTIYF,TGTGCCAGCAGCTTCGGACGGAGCTCTGGAAACACCATATATTTT
TRBJ1-1,TRBV19,14,.,.,CASSARGLNTEAFF,TGTGCCAGTAGTGCGCGTGGCTTGAACACTGAAGCTTTCTTT
TRBJ2-7,TRBV11-1,14,.,TRBD1,CASSATGTAYEQYF,TGTGCCAGCAGCGCTACTGGGACAGCCTACGAGCAGTACTTC
TRBJ2-7,TRBV4-2,14,.,.,CASSQVADTYEQYF,TGTGCCAGCAGCCAAGTGGCGGACACCTACGAGCAGTACTTC
TRBJ1-5,TRBV4-2,15,.,.,CASSHEVGSNQPQHF,TGTGCCAGCAGCCACGAAGTGGGGAGCAATCAGCCCCAGCATTTT
TRBJ2-6,TRBV24-1,16,.,.,CATSDLHGSGANVLTF,TGTGCCACCAGTGATTTGCATGGGTCTGGGGCCAACGTCCTGACTTTC
TRBJ1-4,TRBV5-6,15,.,TRBD1,CASSTQTGDREKLFF,TGTGCCAGCAGCACCCAGACAGGGGATAGGGAAAAACTGTTTTTT
TRBJ2-1,TRBV7-9,14,once,.,CASSLGGNRYEQFF,TGTGCCAGCAGCTTAGGTGGGAACCGGTATGAGCAGTTCTTC
TRBJ2-1,TRBV27,18,.,TRBD2,CASSLVGLAGGPRHEQFF,TGTGCCAGCAGTTTAGTGGGACTAGCGGGAGGGCCTCGGCATGAGCAGTTCTTC
TRBJ1-5,TRBV6-5,15,.,TRBD1,CASSFGQGINQPQHF,TGTGCCAGCTCCTTTGGACAGGGAATAAATCAGCCCCAGCATTTT
TRBJ1-1,TRBV5-6,13,.,.,CASSLGMNTEAFF,TGTGCCAGCAGCTTAGGTATGAACACTGAAGCTTTCTTT
TRBJ2-2,TRBV5-5,14,.,TRBD2,CASGKSGGTGELFF,TGTGCCAGCGGGAAGAGCGGGGGGACCGGGGAGCTGTTTTTT
TRBJ2-2,TRBV18,15,.,TRBD1,CASSLDRANTGELFF,TGTGCCAGCTCACTGGACAGGGCGAACACCGGGGAGCTGTTTTTT